Listed below are T cell receptor beta chains from one sample, sequenced in a study of blood T cell repertoires in COVID-19. The protocol was immunoSEQ multiplex PCR, while the TCRdb copy is restricted to in-frame clones and leaves out a portion. The sample carries tens of thousands of clones, less than 85% recorded once. Source material: peripheral blood. These receptors were collected from a human donor with acute or convalescent COVID-19. The donor label of this sample is uncertain. Each CDR3 is given with its conserved first and last residue. The D gene is left open where the match is weak. Size tells how often a clone was seen (once, few, many) or the class of an expanded clone, and some rows leave it out.

j_gene | v_gene | d_gene | abundance | CDR3nt | CDR3aa
TRBJ1-1 | TRBV28 | TRBD1 | . | TGTGCCAGCAGCCGGGACAGGGAAGCTTTCTTT | CASSRDREAFF
TRBJ1-2 | TRBV5-1 | . | . | TGCGCCAGCAGCTTGCCCTCGACAAATTACTATGGCTACACCTTC | CASSLPSTNYYGYTF
TRBJ2-7 | TRBV11-2 | . | . | TGTGCCAGCAGGGGAGGTGGGAGGAACGAGCAGTACTTC | CASRGGGRNEQYF
TRBJ1-1 | TRBV28 | . | . | TGTGCCATCAAGGGGGTCCGGAACACTGAAGCTTTCTTT | CAIKGVRNTEAFF
TRBJ1-6 | TRBV7-2 | TRBD1 | . | TGTGCCAGCAGCTTAGCCACAGGGGAACCCCTCCACTTT | CASSLATGEPLHF
TRBJ1-3 | TRBV9 | . | few | TGTGCCAGCAGCGCCCAAGCCCAGGGGTATGGAAACACCATATATTTT | CASSAQAQGYGNTIYF
TRBJ2-5 | TRBV30 | . | once | TGTGCCTGGAGTGTTGAGTACCGTCGCCAAGAGACCCAGTACTTC | CAWSVEYRRQETQYF
TRBJ2-7 | TRBV6-1 | . | . | TGTGCCAGCAGTGAAGAGGGTCTGGGAGTAAGATCCTACGAGCAGTACTTC | CASSEEGLGVRSYEQYF
TRBJ2-1 | TRBV15 | . | . | TGTGCCACCAGCAGAGCAGGGACTCCTAATAATAATGAGCAGTTCTTC | CATSRAGTPNNNEQFF
TRBJ2-5 | TRBV6-1 | . | . | TGTGCCAGCAGTGAACTCCAGGGGCGTGAGACCCAGTACTTC | CASSELQGRETQYF
TRBJ2-7 | TRBV11-2 | TRBD2 | . | TGTGCCAGCAGCCTGGGGACTAGCGTCTACGAGCAGTACTTC | CASSLGTSVYEQYF
TRBJ2-7 | TRBV18 | . | . | TGTGCCAGCTCGCCAGCCCGAGCCTACGAGCAGTACTTC | CASSPARAYEQYF
TRBJ2-1 | TRBV7-7 | TRBD2 | . | TGTGCTAGCAGCTTAGGAGCGGGGGGGTACAATGAGCAGTTCTTC | CASSLGAGGYNEQFF
TRBJ2-1 | TRBV18 | . | . | TGTGCCAGCTCTCAAGGACTGGGTAATGAGCAGTTCTTC | CASSQGLGNEQFF
TRBJ1-5 | TRBV6-5 | . | . | TGTGCCAGCAGTTACTCGGGGGCGCAAAGTCAGCCCCAGCATTTT | CASSYSGAQSQPQHF
TRBJ2-2 | TRBV18 | . | . | TGTGCCAGCTCACTCGGAACGGCGGGTCTCACCGGGGAGCTGTTTTTT | CASSLGTAGLTGELFF
TRBJ2-7 | TRBV4-3 | . | . | TGCGCCAGCAGCCCCGATTTCGGAGAAGAGCAGTACTTC | CASSPDFGEEQYF
TRBJ2-7 | TRBV12-3/TRBV12-4 | . | . | TGTGCCAGCAGTTTGGGGCGGTACGAGCAGTACTTC | CASSLGRYEQYF
TRBJ2-3 | TRBV11-1 | . | . | TGTGCCAGCAGCTCCCCTGAGGCAGGGCGGACAGATACGCAGTATTTT | CASSSPEAGRTDTQYF
TRBJ1-6 | TRBV4-2 | . | . | TGTGCCAGCAGGGACAGCTCCTATAATTCACCCCTCCACTTT | CASRDSSYNSPLHF
TRBJ1-5 | TRBV19 | . | . | TGTGCCAGTAGTATGCAGGGAATTCGAAGCAATCAGCCCCAGCATTTT | CASSMQGIRSNQPQHF
TRBJ1-4 | TRBV6-5 | . | once | TGTGCCAGCAGTTACGGTTTGCTTGACTCCACGGAAAAACTGTTTTTT | CASSYGLLDSTEKLFF
TRBJ1-2 | TRBV9 | TRBD1 | few | TGTGCCAGCAGCAAAGGACAGGGCGACTATGGCTACACCTTC | CASSKGQGDYGYTF
TRBJ2-3 | TRBV28 | . | . | TGTGCCAGCAGTAGACCGGGAGATACGCAGTATTTT | CASSRPGDTQYF
TRBJ1-3 | TRBV5-6 | TRBD1 | . | TGTGCCAGCAGCCCGCGACAGGGGGGGATCTCTGGAAACACCATATATTTT | CASSPRQGGISGNTIYF
TRBJ2-3 | TRBV27 | . | . | TGTGCCAGCAGTTCTAGCGCGTCTCGCACAGATACGCAGTATTTT | CASSSSASRTDTQYF
TRBJ2-3 | TRBV11-1 | . | . | TGTGCCAGCAGCTTAGGAGGGTCGACGCAGTATTTT | CASSLGGSTQYF
TRBJ2-3 | TRBV5-6 | . | . | TGTGCCAGCAGCATAGATCCGCGCACGCAGTATTTT | CASSIDPRTQYF
TRBJ1-1 | TRBV6-5 | TRBD1 | once | TGTGCCAGCAAGGAACAGGGGAAGAACACTGAAGCTTTCTTT | CASKEQGKNTEAFF
TRBJ1-6 | TRBV2 | TRBD1 | few | TGTGCCAGCAGCCAAGGGGGCAGGGGGACTTCACCCCTCCACTTT | CASSQGGRGTSPLHF
TRBJ1-2 | TRBV30 | . | . | TGTGCCGGGATTGTGACAGGAAATGGCTATGGCTACACCTTC | CAGIVTGNGYGYTF
TRBJ2-1 | TRBV6-2/TRBV6-3 | . | . | TGTGCCAGCAGTTACTTAAATGAGCAGTTCTTC | CASSYLNEQFF
TRBJ2-2 | TRBV28 | TRBD1 | few | TGTGCCAGCAGTTTATGGGACAGGGCACCCGGGGAGCTGTTTTTT | CASSLWDRAPGELFF
TRBJ2-4 | TRBV7-2 | TRBD1 | once | TGTGCCAGCAGCCCCAGAGGTCCAGGGGGCATAGGGTCCAACATTCAGTACTTC | CASSPRGPGGIGSNIQYF
TRBJ1-5 | TRBV28 | . | . | TGTGCCAGCAGCAGAGCAGCGGGTCGGAGACCTCAGCCCCAGCATTTT | CASSRAAGRRPQPQHF
TRBJ2-3 | TRBV19 | TRBD2 | once | TGTGCCAGTAGCCGACTAGCGGGGGTTGGAGATACGCAGTATTTT | CASSRLAGVGDTQYF
TRBJ1-6 | TRBV5-4 | TRBD1 | once | TGTGCCAGCAGACCAGGGTTGGACAGGTCGAAATCACCCCTCCACTTT | CASRPGLDRSKSPLHF
TRBJ2-1 | TRBV3-1/TRBV3-2 | TRBD2 | once | TGTGCCAGCAGCCTCCTTAGCGGGTCATACAATGAGCAGTTCTTC | CASSLLSGSYNEQFF
TRBJ2-1 | TRBV18 | TRBD2 | . | TGTGCCAGCTCATTATTAGCGGGAGAGGGGAATGAGCAGTTCTTC | CASSLLAGEGNEQFF
TRBJ1-1 | TRBV11-2 | . | . | TGTGCCAGCAGCTCCGTGACAGGTTCAGCCGGAGCTTTCTTT | CASSSVTGSAGAFF